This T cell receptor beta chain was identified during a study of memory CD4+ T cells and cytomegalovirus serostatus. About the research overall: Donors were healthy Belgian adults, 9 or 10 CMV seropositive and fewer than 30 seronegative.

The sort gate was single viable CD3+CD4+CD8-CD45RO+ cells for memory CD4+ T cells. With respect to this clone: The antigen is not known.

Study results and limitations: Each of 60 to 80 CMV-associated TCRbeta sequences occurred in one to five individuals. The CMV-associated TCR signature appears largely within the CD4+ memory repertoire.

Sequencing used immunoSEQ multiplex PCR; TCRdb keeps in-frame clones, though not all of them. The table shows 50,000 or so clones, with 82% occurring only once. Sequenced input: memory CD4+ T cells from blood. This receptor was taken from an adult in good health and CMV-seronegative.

The CDR3 DNA reads TGTGCCAGCAGCCAAAATAGCGGGGGGACCAACGAGCAGTACTTC. Translation gives CASSQNSGGTNEQYF. The V and J genes are TRBV28 and TRBJ2-7; 10 nucleotides match TRBD2. The CDR3 extends over 15 amino acids. With V trimmed by 6 bases and J by 5 bases, 10 bases remained unmatched. Germline CDR1 and CDR2: MDHEN and SYDVKM.